This entry concerns a single T cell receptor beta chain. The germline V gene has CDR1 SGHVS and CDR2 FNYEAQ. Trimming at V came to 4 bases and at J to 10 bases, leaving 6 bases not matched to a gene. The CDR3 sequence is 14 residues long. The source of the sample is a study of tumor-infiltrating lymphocytes in localized non-small cell lung cancer. The repertoire was sequenced with immunoSEQ multiplex PCR; TCRdb's copy has only in-frame clones and lacks some. There are 9,500 to 12,000 clones in the sample; 45% to 70% occur only once, and about a tenth lies in the top ten. The chain links TRBV7-6 to TRBJ1-6, with 8 bases identical to TRBD1. This TCR was sampled from a human donor with non-small cell lung cancer. The sample consisted of uninvolved lung tissue not adjacent to the tumor. The CDR3 protein is CASSSDRALSPLHF. For the CDR3, the DNA is TGTGCCAGCAGCTCGGACAGGGCCTTGTCACCCCTCCACTTT.